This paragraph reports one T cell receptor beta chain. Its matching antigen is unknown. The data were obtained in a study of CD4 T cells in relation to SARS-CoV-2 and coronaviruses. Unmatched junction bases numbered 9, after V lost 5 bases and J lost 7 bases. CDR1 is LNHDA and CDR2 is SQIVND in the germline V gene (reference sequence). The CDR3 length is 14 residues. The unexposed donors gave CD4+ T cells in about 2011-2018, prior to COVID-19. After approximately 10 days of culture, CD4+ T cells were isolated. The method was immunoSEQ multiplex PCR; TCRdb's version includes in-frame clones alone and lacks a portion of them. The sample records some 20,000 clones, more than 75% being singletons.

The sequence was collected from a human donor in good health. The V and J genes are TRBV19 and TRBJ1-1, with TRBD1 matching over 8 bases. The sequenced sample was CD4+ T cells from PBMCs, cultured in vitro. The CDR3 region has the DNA TGTGCCAGTAGTGTACAGGGGGAAATCGATGAAGCTTTCTTT. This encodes CASSVQGEIDEAFF.